This TCR beta chain comes out of a study of T cell clonotyping in hematopoietic cell transplantation. Noted time point: recipient sample about 28 days before transplant, after cytoreduction. Comments on this clone: Its target is unknown.

Findings and limits, study-wide: Few recipient clonotypes overlapped donors; over 95% were de novo at given depth.

The data were produced by immunoSEQ multiplex PCR, yet TCRdb's version contains in-frame clones alone and is incomplete. Among approximately 9,300 clones listed, 87% were seen once. The TCR originated in a woman in her forties or fifties with chronic myeloid leukemia. Some clones in this sample may be carry-over from other donors' samples. The sample in question was peripheral blood mononuclear cells, obtained before stem cell transplant.

The CDR3: CASSPSGQGYYEQYF. CDR3 DNA sequence: TGTGCCAGCAGCCCTTCGGGACAGGGATATTACGAGCAGTACTTC. The chain employs TRBV5-5 and TRBJ2-7; TRBD1 matches at 9 bases. CDR1 is SGHKS, CDR2 YYEKEE, per germline (reference sequence). Trimming cost V 4 bases and J 4 bases; bases outside gene matches: 9. There are 15 residues in the CDR3.